This T cell receptor (beta chain) was retrieved from a study of T cell responses to AZD1222 COVID-19 vaccine. Study context: Second doses at about 4 or about 12 weeks were pooled.

The data were produced by immunoSEQ multiplex PCR, yet TCRdb's version contains in-frame clones alone and is incomplete. Among roughly 100,000 clones listed, less than 95% were seen once. J gave up 0 bases and V 10 bases, and 19 bases lay outside the gene matches. Per germline, CDR1 ENHRY and CDR2 SYGVKD. The CDR3 contains 19 residues. Overall study results and limits: The donors showed a predominance of white British ancestry and of females, with possible underestimation of clonal diversity. CD4 TCRs covered the whole spike, strongest at regions 160-218 and 743-854.

A word on this clone: Its cognate antigen is unknown.

V gene TRBV10-3 combines with J gene TRBJ2-7; 12 bases line up with TRBD1. This specimen consisted of peripheral blood, obtained on day 0 of AZD1222 vaccination. The receptor's source is an adult in good health. The CDR3 reads CATVPGQGAQGKYSYEQYF. DNA for the CDR3: TGTGCCACCGTCCCGGGACAGGGGGCGCAGGGTAAGTACTCCTACGAGCAGTACTTC.